These 4 T cell receptor beta chains were all obtained from the same sample, sequenced in a study of OX40 agonist ivuxolimab in advanced cancers. The table came from immunoSEQ multiplex PCR; TCRdb's copy has only in-frame clones and leaves some out. The data show some 70,000 clones, 70% to 85% seen once. The sequencing used CD4+ or CD8+ T cells sorted from blood, collected in a trial of the OX40 agonist ivuxolimab. These TCRs come from an adult with an advanced solid tumor such as melanoma, head and neck, liver or kidney cancer.

Comments on this clone: One end of the junction fails to match germline, which may point to a read error. The sample holds other DNA sequences that translate to the same CDR3. The chain recombines TRBV13 with TRBJ1-5, with D possibly matching TRBD1 (5 bases). Germline V gives CDR1 PRHDT, CDR2 FYEKMQ (reference sequence). This CDR3 has 16 residues. CDR3 protein: CASSLSQGGRNQPQHF. As DNA, the CDR3 is TGCGCCAGCAGCTTGAGCCAGGGCGGTCGAAATCAGCCCCAGCATTTT.

V usage is TRBV15 and J usage is TRBJ2-2, with D perhaps TRBD2 (6 bases). The germline V and J ends were trimmed by 0 bases and 6 bases, with 11 bases remaining between them. The CDR3 runs 15 residues. Germline V gives CDR1 LNHNV, CDR2 YYDKDF (reference sequence). CDR3 protein: CATSRDWRVAGELFF. The CDR3 nucleotides are TGTGCCACCAGCAGAGATTGGAGGGTGGCCGGGGAGCTGTTTTTT.

This chain links TRBV20-1 with TRBJ2-3; D remains ambiguous. This CDR3 spans 11 amino acids. With 2 bases removed from V and 4 bases from J, the gap between germline ends came to 4 bases. Looked up from germline, CDR1 is DFQATT and CDR2 is SNEGSKA (reference sequence). This chain's CDR3 is CSARKSDTQYF. Here the CDR3 DNA reads TGCAGTGCTAGAAAGTCAGATACGCAGTATTTT.

J is TRBJ2-7 and V is TRBV7-9; possibly TRBD1 or TRBD2 for D (5 bases each). Germline V lookup: CDR1 SEHNR, CDR2 FQNEAQ (reference sequence). V lost 5 bases to trimming and J lost 7 bases, with 18 bases between them. The CDR3 is 14 residues long. The CDR3 loop is CASSGRDVFGEQYF. CDR3 DNA sequence: TGTGCCAGCAGCGGCCGGGACGTGTTCGGGGAGCAGTACTTC.